The rows below give T cell receptor beta chains drawn from one sample of a study of T cells in Graves' hyperthyroidism and ophthalmopathy. Using its own MiXCR run on the multiplex PCR reads, TCRdb lists one record per CDR3 protein. Seen here are about 460,000 distinct CDR3 sequences, under 25% observed once, and the top ten hold around 54%. Sequencing used blood. These TCRs come from a woman between 65 and 79 years old with Graves' ophthalmopathy. The CDR3 runs from the conserved cysteine through the conserved F or W. A D gene is named only where the DNA matches it firmly. For some rows the clone size is stated as once, few or many, or as a class when expanded; others skip it.

clone_size j_call v_call d_call cdr3_aa cdr3_nt
few TRBJ1-2 TRBV19 . CASSTAALYGYTF TGTGCCAGTAGTACCGCGGCGCTATATGGCTACACCTTC
few TRBJ2-6 TRBV27 . CASSGITGGEYSGANVLTF TGTGCCAGCAGTGGTATTACAGGGGGGGAATACTCTGGGGCCAACGTCCTGACTTTC
. TRBJ2-6 TRBV20-1 . CSAPQDLSGANVLTF TGCAGTGCTCCCCAGGACCTCTCTGGGGCCAACGTCCTGACTTTC
. TRBJ2-3 TRBV20-1 . CRPTAGGGGDTQYF TGCAGACCCACGGCGGGCGGAGGGGGGGATACGCAGTATTTT
. TRBJ1-1 TRBV19 . CASSIARTEAFF TGTGCCAGTAGTATAGCTCGCACTGAAGCTTTCTTT
many TRBJ2-2 TRBV2 TRBD2 CASSPPLAATGELFF TGTGCCAGCAGCCCCCCACTAGCGGCCACCGGGGAGCTGTTTTTT
few TRBJ2-1 TRBV20-1 TRBD2 CSATGLAGTNEQFF TGCAGTGCTACGGGACTAGCGGGAACGAATGAGCAGTTCTTC
many TRBJ1-1 TRBV6-2/TRBV6-3 . CASSYPQRRNTEAFF TGTGCCAGCAGTTACCCACAGCGGAGGAACACTGAAGCTTTCTTT
. TRBJ1-5 TRBV11-2 TRBD1 CASSTPGQGHQPQHF TGTGCCAGCAGCACCCCGGGACAGGGCCATCAGCCCCAGCATTTT
. TRBJ2-5 TRBV28 TRBD2 CASSLGFRKRTSGQETQYF TGTGCCAGCAGCTTGGGATTCAGAAAAAGGACTAGCGGACAAGAGACCCAGTACTTC
. TRBJ2-3 TRBV28 . CASRNVADTQYF TGTGCCAGCAGAAACGTCGCAGATACGCAGTATTTT
many TRBJ1-2 TRBV7-9 TRBD1 CASSLPRQGNYGYTF TGTGCCAGCAGCTTACCGCGACAGGGGAACTATGGCTACACCTTC
. TRBJ1-1 TRBV18 . CASSPRSGAGTEAFF TGTGCCAGCTCGCCTCGATCTGGTGCGGGCACTGAAGCTTTCTTT
. TRBJ2-3 TRBV3-1 TRBD2 CASSHFQTSGTDTQYF TGTGCCAGCAGCCATTTTCAGACTAGCGGCACAGATACGCAGTATTTT
many TRBJ1-1 TRBV6-1 . CASSAQRGMMNTEAFF TGTGCCAGCAGCGCCCAAAGGGGGATGATGAACACTGAAGCTTTCTTT
. TRBJ2-7 TRBV5-1 . CASSMYRDGEQYF TGCGCCAGCAGCATGTACAGGGACGGCGAGCAGTACTTC
. TRBJ2-1 TRBV2 . CASRVYNEQFF TGTGCCAGCAGGGTTTACAATGAGCAGTTCTTC
. TRBJ2-7 TRBV4-1 TRBD1 CASSQQDRVHEQYF TGCGCCAGCAGCCAACAGGACAGGGTCCACGAGCAGTACTTC
. TRBJ2-7 TRBV20-1 TRBD2 CSAESGRAFYEQYF TGCAGTGCGGAGAGCGGGAGGGCCTTCTACGAGCAGTACTTC
. TRBJ2-3 TRBV7-3 TRBD1 CASSPRGQGRGTQYF TGTGCCAGCAGCCCCCGAGGACAGGGCAGGGGTACGCAGTATTTT
few TRBJ1-1 TRBV5-1 TRBD1 CASSLVTGANTEAFF TGCGCCAGCAGCTTGGTAACAGGGGCGAACACTGAAGCTTTCTTT
. TRBJ2-7 TRBV20-1 . CSAGRRAGYEQYF TGCAGTGCTGGGCGGAGAGCGGGCTACGAGCAGTACTTC
many TRBJ2-5 TRBV15 . CATRGEQGYQYF TGTGCCACCAGAGGGGAGCAGGGGTACCAGTACTTC
many TRBJ2-7 TRBV20-1 TRBD2 CSARGRAGGLGEQYF TGCAGTGCTAGAGGGAGAGCGGGAGGGCTGGGGGAGCAGTACTTC
few TRBJ2-7 TRBV6-1 TRBD1 CASRPLWTGGIYEQYF TGTGCCAGCAGACCCTTATGGACAGGGGGCATCTACGAGCAGTACTTC
many TRBJ1-3 TRBV6-5 . CASSYAQAGNTIYF TGTGCCAGCAGTTACGCGCAGGCTGGAAACACCATATATTTT
many TRBJ1-1 TRBV12-3/TRBV12-4 . CASSQGFLNTEAFF TGTGCCAGCAGTCAGGGGTTTTTGAACACTGAAGCTTTCTTT
many TRBJ2-1 TRBV7-6 . CASSPPTVNEQFF TGTGCCAGCAGCCCGCCGACAGTGAATGAGCAGTTCTTC
. TRBJ2-1 TRBV3-1 TRBD2 CASSRGGLFSYNEQFF TGTGCCAGCAGCCGCGGGGGACTATTCTCCTACAATGAGCAGTTCTTC
. TRBJ2-3 TRBV5-6 . CASSLVGAGDTQYF TGTGCCAGCAGCTTGGTTGGGGCAGGGGATACGCAGTATTTT
few TRBJ2-5 TRBV28 . CASSYPPRHLYF TGTGCCAGCAGTTACCCACCTCGCCACCTGTACTTC
many TRBJ2-1 TRBV29-1 . CSVDGGGKGNEQFF TGCAGCGTTGATGGAGGGGGTAAAGGGAATGAGCAGTTCTTC
few TRBJ2-5 TRBV29-1 . CSVEGVGETQYF TGCAGCGTAGAAGGGGTAGGGGAGACCCAGTACTTC
many TRBJ2-2 TRBV2 TRBD2 CASSELAVPGELFF TGTGCCAGCAGTGAACTAGCGGTACCCGGGGAGCTGTTTTTT
. TRBJ2-6 TRBV10-2 . CASSESWGSTGANILTF TGCGCCAGCAGTGAGTCTTGGGGGAGCACTGGGGCCAACATCCTGACTTTC
many TRBJ2-1 TRBV2 TRBD1 CASRSDRGRNNEQFF TGTGCCAGCCGATCTGACAGGGGGCGTAATAATGAGCAGTTCTTC
. TRBJ2-3 TRBV28 TRBD2 CASSTPSGSRTDTQYF TGTGCCAGCAGTACTCCTAGCGGGAGCCGCACAGATACGCAGTATTTT
few TRBJ2-7 TRBV20-1 TRBD2 CSGGGSGHYEQYF TGCAGTGGGGGAGGGAGTGGTCATTACGAGCAGTACTTC
few TRBJ1-2 TRBV20-1 . CSARGSNYGYTF TGCAGTGCTAGGGGTTCTAACTATGGCTACACCTTC
. TRBJ2-2 TRBV2 . CASGVARSNTGELFF TGTGCCAGCGGTGTGGCTCGATCTAACACCGGGGAGCTGTTTTTT
. TRBJ2-5 TRBV11-2 . CASSFVHRNQETQYF TGTGCCAGCAGCTTTGTCCACAGAAACCAAGAGACCCAGTACTTC
few TRBJ2-3 TRBV7-3 . CASSSSFSDTQYF TGTGCCAGCAGCTCCTCATTCTCAGATACGCAGTATTTT
many TRBJ2-1 TRBV7-2 TRBD2 CASSLGLVHGNEQFF TGTGCCAGCAGCTTGGGACTAGTGCACGGCAATGAGCAGTTCTTC
many TRBJ2-5 TRBV2 TRBD1 CASSTSRQGVGETQYF TGTGCCAGCAGTACCTCCCGACAGGGGGTAGGGGAGACCCAGTACTTC
many TRBJ2-2 TRBV28 . CASGTGPGELFF TGTGCCAGCGGAACAGGGCCCGGGGAGCTGTTTTTT
many TRBJ2-3 TRBV15 . CATSTDRRSVTDTQYF TGTGCCACCAGCACCGACCGTCGAAGCGTAACAGATACGCAGTATTTT
. TRBJ1-1 TRBV6-2/TRBV6-3 TRBD1 CASRDRVGYENTEAFF TGTGCCAGCAGAGACAGGGTTGGATACGAGAACACTGAAGCTTTCTTT
many TRBJ1-1 TRBV20-1 TRBD1 CSARPVPGQGADEAFF TGCAGTGCTCGACCAGTGCCGGGACAGGGGGCGGATGAAGCTTTCTTT
. TRBJ2-7 TRBV7-9 TRBD1 CASRPAGQGPEQYF TGTGCCAGCAGGCCTGCGGGACAGGGGCCCGAGCAGTACTTC
. TRBJ2-5 TRBV6-2/TRBV6-3 . CARDRGETQYF TGTGCCAGGGACCGAGGAGAGACCCAGTACTTC
. TRBJ2-2 TRBV19 . CASSIAHSLAVNTGELFF TGTGCCAGTAGTATTGCCCACTCATTAGCGGTGAACACCGGGGAGCTGTTTTTT
. TRBJ1-5 TRBV28 TRBD1 CASRPRQGLSNQPQHF TGTGCCAGCAGACCCCGACAGGGACTGAGCAATCAGCCCCAGCATTTT
. TRBJ2-3 TRBV5-1 . CASSLRRQPTDTQYF TGCGCCAGCAGCTTGCGGCGGCAGCCCACAGATACGCAGTATTTT
. TRBJ2-7 TRBV28 . CASRRGLPSDEQYF TGTGCCAGCAGACGGGGTCTCCCCTCCGACGAGCAGTACTTC
. TRBJ2-7 TRBV15 . CATSRDTGLLGEQYF TGTGCCACCAGCAGAGATACAGGGCTCCTAGGCGAGCAGTACTTC
many TRBJ2-4 TRBV12-3/TRBV12-4 TRBD1 CASSLGQGAKNIQYF TGTGCCAGCAGTTTGGGACAGGGAGCCAAAAACATTCAGTACTTC
. TRBJ1-6 TRBV30 . CAWRRAPGSPLHF TGTGCCTGGAGAAGGGCTCCAGGCTCACCCCTCCACTTT
few TRBJ2-2 TRBV29-1 TRBD1 CSGRDSVTGELFF TGCAGCGGACGGGACAGCGTCACCGGGGAGCTGTTTTTT